This T cell receptor beta chain emerged from a study of Ad26.COV2.S vaccination and SARS-CoV-2 variants. Study-wide results and limits: Once vaccination had occurred, spike-specific CD8+ and CD4+ T cell responses reportedly showed substantial breadth.

In the case of this clone: Its target is unknown.

Trimming cost V 3 bases and J 3 bases, with 11 bases left between them. This CDR3 is 14 amino acids long. Germline values: CDR1 SGHTA, CDR2 FQGNSA. Libraries were prepared by immunoSEQ multiplex PCR; TCRdb keeps only in-frame clonotypes and omits some of them. Of some 350,000 clones listed, around 90% are singletons. The specimen comprised peripheral blood, sampled after recovery from COVID-19. This rearrangement joins TRBV7-2 to TRBJ1-2, with a possible D match to TRBD1 (6 bases). This clonotype was obtained from a human donor who had recovered from COVID-19. CDR3: CASSFGGADYGYTF. The CDR3 region has the DNA TGTGCCAGCAGCTTTGGGGGGGCAGACTATGGCTACACCTTC.